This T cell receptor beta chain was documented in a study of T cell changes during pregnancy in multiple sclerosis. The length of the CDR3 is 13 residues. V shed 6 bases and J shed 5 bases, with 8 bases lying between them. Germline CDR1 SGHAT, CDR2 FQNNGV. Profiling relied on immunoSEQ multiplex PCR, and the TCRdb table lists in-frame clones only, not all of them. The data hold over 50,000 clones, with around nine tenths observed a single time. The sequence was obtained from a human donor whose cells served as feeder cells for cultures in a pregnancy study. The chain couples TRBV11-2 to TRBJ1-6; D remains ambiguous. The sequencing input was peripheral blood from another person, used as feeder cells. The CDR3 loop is CASRLTNNSPLHF. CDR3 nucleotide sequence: TGTGCCAGCAGACTTACGAATAATTCACCCCTCCACTTT.